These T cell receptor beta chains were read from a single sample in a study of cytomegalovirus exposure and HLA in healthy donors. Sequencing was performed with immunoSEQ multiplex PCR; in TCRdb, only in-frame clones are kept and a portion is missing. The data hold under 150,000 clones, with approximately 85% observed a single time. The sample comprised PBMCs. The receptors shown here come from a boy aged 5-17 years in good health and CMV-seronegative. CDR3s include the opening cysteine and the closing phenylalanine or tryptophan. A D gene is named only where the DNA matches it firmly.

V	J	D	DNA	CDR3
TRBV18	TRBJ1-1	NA	TGTGCCAGCTCACCTGGGACTTGGCTCACTGAAGCTTTCTTT	CASSPGTWLTEAFF
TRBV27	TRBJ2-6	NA	TGTGCCACGGGGGTGACAGCCTCTGGGGCCAACGTCCTGACTTTC	CATGVTASGANVLTF
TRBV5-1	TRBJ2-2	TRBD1	TGCGCCAGCAGCTTGGGGGCAGGGGGCACCGGGGAGCTGTTTTTT	CASSLGAGGTGELFF
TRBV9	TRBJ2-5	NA	TGTGCCAGCAGCGAGAAGGGGACTGAGGAGACCCAGTACTTC	CASSEKGTEETQYF
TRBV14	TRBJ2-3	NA	TGTGCCAGCAGCCAAGGTGGCCGCACAGATACGCAGTATTTT	CASSQGGRTDTQYF
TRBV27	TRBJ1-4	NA	TGTGCCAGCAGGCCTAGACCGAATGAAAAACTGTTTTTT	CASRPRPNEKLFF
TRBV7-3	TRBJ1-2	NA	TGTGCCAGCAGCCGTAGCAGAGATAACTATGGCTACACCTTC	CASSRSRDNYGYTF
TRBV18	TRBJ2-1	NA	TGTGCCAGCTCACCACGGACAGAATACAATGAGCAGTTCTTC	CASSPRTEYNEQFF
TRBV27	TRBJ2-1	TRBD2	TGTGCCAGCGGAGCACTAGCGGGAGCCCTCCCTGAGCAGTTCTTC	CASGALAGALPEQFF
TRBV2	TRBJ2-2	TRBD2	TGTGCCAGCAGTAGCGGGGGGGCGGTGACCGGGGAGCTGTTTTTT	CASSSGGAVTGELFF
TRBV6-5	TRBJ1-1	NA	TGTGCCAGCAGTTACGTTGGGGGGACTGAAGCTTTCTTT	CASSYVGGTEAFF
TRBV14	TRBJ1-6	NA	TGTGCCAGCAGCCAAGCCAGGGGATCCTATAATTCACCCCTCCACTTT	CASSQARGSYNSPLHF